These T cell receptor beta chains were read from a single sample in a study of blood T cell repertoires in COVID-19. Libraries were prepared by immunoSEQ multiplex PCR; TCRdb keeps only in-frame clonotypes and omits some of them. The sample consists of under 400,000 clones, around nine tenths of them appearing once. Sample: PBMCs or T cells enriched from blood (not recorded which). The receptors originated from a woman aged 30 to 39 who had been exposed to COVID-19. Both conserved end residues are part of each CDR3.

j_call,v_call,cdr3_aa
TRBJ1-2,TRBV18,CASFLTGASSYTF
TRBJ1-6,TRBV30,CAWSVHGPGSPLHF
TRBJ2-1,TRBV11-3,CASSPREGSGRYGEQFF
TRBJ1-4,TRBV3-1/TRBV3-2,CASSTDHRVWRTNEKLFF
TRBJ1-5,TRBV19,CASRGGDRGQPQHF
TRBJ2-7,TRBV12-5,CASGLVTEGGEQYF
TRBJ1-1,TRBV12-3/TRBV12-4,CASSSLTGTEAFF
TRBJ2-1,TRBV11-3,CASSFPLVSRSEQFF
TRBJ1-6,TRBV7-2,CASRGEGRSSYNSPLHF
TRBJ2-2,TRBV28,CASSSPDSTSTGELFF
TRBJ1-1,TRBV19,CASSRQGIQNTEAFF
TRBJ1-2,TRBV7-2,CASSLQASYGYTF
TRBJ2-1,TRBV9,CASSVSGIYNEQFF
TRBJ2-7,TRBV11-2,CASSEDRAHNTYEQYF
TRBJ2-7,TRBV9,CASSVEGDAGVSYEQYF
TRBJ1-2,TRBV29-1,CSVGEGTSYGYTF
TRBJ1-5,TRBV19,CASSIVRVMDQPQHF
TRBJ2-1,TRBV3-1/TRBV3-2,CASSRLAGDRTYNEQFF
TRBJ2-7,TRBV4-1,CASSQDFRGDEQYF
TRBJ2-7,TRBV11-2,CASSPGSESSYEQYF
TRBJ1-3,TRBV5-1,CASSPGPQTGLTGNTIYF
TRBJ1-1,TRBV6-6,CASSVNEAFF
TRBJ1-4,TRBV13,CASSSGGVGDEKLFF
TRBJ1-2,TRBV5-5,CASSETGGPYGYTF
TRBJ2-3,TRBV5-4,CASSPQRGSSSTDTQYF
TRBJ2-7,TRBV19,CASSIDGQGMGGYEQYF
TRBJ2-1,TRBV5-1,CASSLGTSVTGEQFF
TRBJ2-1,TRBV10-1,CASSQGGTSGKQFF
TRBJ2-3,TRBV28,CATSGLNTDTQYF
TRBJ2-7,TRBV28,CASYTSGGSYEQYF
TRBJ2-2,TRBV9,CASSPKDRYTGELFF
TRBJ1-4,TRBV19,CATAGTGGEKLFF
TRBJ1-6,TRBV21-1,CASSKALQTSPNSPLHF
TRBJ1-2,TRBV27,CASSLSEAPWRGYTF
TRBJ2-5,TRBV18,CASSSAGQGRFETQYF
TRBJ1-1,TRBV19,CASRASGLQSAEAFF
TRBJ2-1,TRBV29-1,CSPRGLANEQFF
TRBJ1-1,TRBV28,CASSSQDKNTEAFF
TRBJ2-2,TRBV19,CASSIGRSGQGKNGELFF
TRBJ2-1,TRBV28,CASSSYHQGRDSYNEQFF
TRBJ1-1,TRBV19,CASSIDLNTEAFF